These T cell receptor beta chains were read from a single sample in a study of early T cells in non-severe SARS-CoV-2 infection. TCRdb itself ran the 5' RACE reads through MiXCR, one entry per CDR3 protein. The sample yields roughly 28,000 distinct CDR3 sequences, 4% to 5.5% seen once. The specimen was whole blood. The receptors come from an adult who was a healthcare worker with PCR-confirmed SARS-CoV-2 infection or an uninfected control (not recorded which). Both conserved end residues are part of each CDR3. Fields, in order: V gene, clone size, D gene, J gene, CDR3 protein, CDR3 DNA. A D gene is named only where the DNA matches it firmly. Clone size is stated in some rows and not others, as once, few, many or a class when expanded.

TRBV9	.	.	TRBJ2-5	CASSVVGSHQETQYF	TGTGCCAGCAGCGTCGTCGGCAGTCACCAAGAGACCCAGTACTTC
TRBV5-6	.	.	TRBJ2-1	CASSLGDRSSYNEQFF	TGTGCCAGCAGCTTGGGAGACAGAAGCTCCTACAATGAGCAGTTCTTC
TRBV7-9	many	.	TRBJ2-2	CASSWAGGPGELFF	TGTGCCAGCAGCTGGGCAGGGGGGCCCGGGGAGCTGTTTTTT
TRBV19	medium-sized	.	TRBJ1-1	CASSITGVDTEAFF	TGTGCCAGTAGTATAACAGGTGTCGACACTGAAGCTTTCTTT
TRBV2	many	.	TRBJ1-2	CASSAGTFINYGYTF	TGTGCCAGCAGCGCCGGGACATTCATTAACTATGGCTACACCTTC
TRBV19	many	TRBD1	TRBJ1-5	CASSVGKDRGNQPQHF	TGTGCCAGTAGTGTAGGGAAGGACAGGGGGAATCAGCCCCAGCATTTT
TRBV2	.	.	TRBJ2-4	CASTLDGGKNIQYF	TGTGCCAGCACCCTGGACGGGGGCAAAAACATTCAGTACTTC
TRBV3-1	many	TRBD2	TRBJ2-7	CASSPGTREQYF	TGTGCCAGCAGCCCCGGGACTAGGGAGCAGTACTTC
TRBV20-1	many	.	TRBJ1-1	CSATDRKQAFF	TGCAGTGCCACAGACAGAAAACAAGCTTTCTTT
TRBV7-9	many	TRBD1	TRBJ1-2	CASARLRDRGYYGYTF	TGTGCCAGCGCACGCCTCCGGGACAGGGGGTACTATGGCTACACCTTC
TRBV19	few	TRBD1	TRBJ2-7	CASRSDRSSYEQYF	TGTGCCAGTAGATCGGACAGGAGCTCCTACGAGCAGTACTTC
TRBV7-3	.	TRBD1	TRBJ2-3	CASSLRSGGATDTQYF	TGTGCCAGCAGCTTAAGGTCAGGGGGCGCGACAGATACGCAGTATTTT
TRBV7-4	many	TRBD2	TRBJ2-7	CASSLCGSGVYEQYF	TGTGCCAGCAGCTTATGTGGCAGCGGGGTCTACGAGCAGTACTTC
TRBV18	many	TRBD1	TRBJ1-1	CASSPLPITGEDTEAFF	TGTGCCAGCTCTCCTCTCCCGATTACAGGGGAGGACACTGAAGCTTTCTTT
TRBV20-1	many	.	TRBJ1-5	CSAGRGTSSNQPQHF	TGCAGTGCTGGACGGGGGACCTCGAGCAATCAGCCCCAGCATTTT
TRBV11-2	many	.	TRBJ2-5	CASSPAVNRARETQYF	TGTGCCAGCAGCCCTGCTGTAAACAGGGCCCGGGAGACCCAGTACTTC
TRBV6-5	many	.	TRBJ2-5	CASKRGTVQETQYF	TGTGCCAGCAAGCGTGGGACGGTTCAAGAGACCCAGTACTTC
TRBV6-6	many	TRBD1	TRBJ2-6	CASSFRTGLSSGANVLTF	TGTGCCAGCAGTTTCCGGACAGGCCTAAGCTCTGGGGCCAACGTCCTGACTTTC
TRBV11-1	few	.	TRBJ2-4	CASSFSGVAKNIQYF	TGTGCCAGCAGCTTCTCTGGGGTAGCCAAAAACATTCAGTACTTC
TRBV3-1	few	TRBD2	TRBJ2-2	CASSQGTSGIFGELFF	TGTGCCAGCAGCCAAGGGACTAGCGGGATTTTTGGGGAGCTGTTTTTT
TRBV14	few	.	TRBJ1-2	CASSLGTTYGYTF	TGTGCCAGCAGCCTCGGGACAACCTATGGCTACACCTTC
TRBV5-1	many	.	TRBJ2-1	CASSLAGGSSYNEQFF	TGCGCCAGCAGCCTGGCAGGGGGGAGCTCCTACAATGAGCAGTTCTTC